Listed below are T cell receptor beta chains from one sample, sequenced in a study of T cells in Graves' hyperthyroidism and ophthalmopathy. Each CDR3 protein gets one entry after TCRdb re-called the multiplex PCR reads with MiXCR. The sample carries about 640,000 distinct CDR3 sequences, 20% to 25% recorded once. The source material was blood. These receptors all stem from a man aged 25 to 40 with Graves' ophthalmopathy. The CDR3 runs from the conserved cysteine through the conserved F or W. Each record gives: J gene, clone size, D gene, V gene, CDR3 DNA, CDR3 protein. The D gene is left open where the match is weak. Clone size is not always given. Where it is, it says once, few, many or a class for expanded clones.

J: TRBJ2-7
size: many
D: .
V: TRBV12-3/TRBV12-4
DNA: TGTGCCAGCAGCCGCGGGGGCCCCTCCTACGAGCAGTACTTC
CDR3: CASSRGGPSYEQYF

J: TRBJ1-1
size: few
D: .
V: TRBV3-1
DNA: TGTGCCAGCAGCCCGTCCTCGGGGGGGAGGACTGAAGCTTTCTTT
CDR3: CASSPSSGGRTEAFF

J: TRBJ1-2
size: few
D: .
V: TRBV20-1
DNA: TGCAGTGCTAGAGCGGACAAGTCCTATGGCTACACCTTC
CDR3: CSARADKSYGYTF

J: TRBJ2-7
size: .
D: .
V: TRBV4-2
DNA: TGTGCCAGCAGCCAAGCAGACAGCATCTTCTCCTACGAGCAGTACTTC
CDR3: CASSQADSIFSYEQYF

J: TRBJ2-1
size: few
D: .
V: TRBV20-1
DNA: TGCAGTGCTAGGGCGGCGCGCGGCAATGAGCAGTTCTTC
CDR3: CSARAARGNEQFF

J: TRBJ2-3
size: few
D: TRBD1
V: TRBV20-1
DNA: TGCAGTGCCCCACAGGGGCTGAGGGGTTTGGCAGATACGCAGTATTTT
CDR3: CSAPQGLRGLADTQYF

J: TRBJ2-5
size: many
D: .
V: TRBV7-9
DNA: TGTGCCAGCAGCTTAGTGCAAGAACACCAAGGTCGGGAGACCCAGTACTTC
CDR3: CASSLVQEHQGRETQYF

J: TRBJ2-2
size: many
D: TRBD2
V: TRBV28
DNA: TGTGCCCGCGTGGGACTAGCGGGATCATCGGGGACCGGGGAGCTGTTTTTT
CDR3: CARVGLAGSSGTGELFF

J: TRBJ2-7
size: .
D: .
V: TRBV5-1
DNA: TGCGCCAGCAGCTTGATTCATAAAGGGGGTAAAGGCGACGAGCAGTACTTC
CDR3: CASSLIHKGGKGDEQYF

J: TRBJ2-1
size: .
D: .
V: TRBV5-1
DNA: TGCGCCAGCGGCCCCGGAGGAGAGCATACCCGCTACAATGAGCAGTTCTTC
CDR3: CASGPGGEHTRYNEQFF

J: TRBJ1-1
size: .
D: .
V: TRBV20-1
DNA: TGCAGTGCTAGAGGAGCGGGAGGGGTTAACACTGAAGCTTTCTTT
CDR3: CSARGAGGVNTEAFF

J: TRBJ2-3
size: few
D: TRBD1
V: TRBV11-2
DNA: TGTGCCAGCAGCTTAGTGTCAGGGGGCGCAGATACGCAGTATTTT
CDR3: CASSLVSGGADTQYF

J: TRBJ2-1
size: many
D: TRBD2
V: TRBV5-1
DNA: TGCGCCAGCACGGCGACTGCGGGCGGGAGGGCTTCCTACAATGAGCAGTTCTTC
CDR3: CASTATAGGRASYNEQFF